The 25 T cell receptor beta chains in this list originate from one sample, sequenced in a study of monozygotic twins with inflammatory bowel disease. TCRdb reprocessed the 5' RACE reads; each CDR3 protein has one entry and no DNA is given. This listing includes approximately 120,000 distinct CDR3 sequences. Sequenced sample: blood. The source of these receptors is a human donor with ulcerative colitis or Crohn's disease, or a healthy co-twin of an affected twin (not recorded which).

The chain links TRBV7-3 to TRBJ2-1; the D call of TRBD1 rests on TCRdb alone, since no DNA is present to check it. The CDR3 contains 15 residues. Germline CDR1 and CDR2: SGHTA and FQGTGA. The CDR3 is CASSLTGTPGNEQFF.

The chain combines TRBV23-1 with TRBJ1-5; TCRdb lists TRBD1, though no DNA is available to test this call. TRBV23-1 is assigned to the ORF class and has an uncertain function. The CDR3 totals 16 residues. This CDR3 reads CASSHARGHPGQPQHF.

V gene TRBV3-1 combines with J gene TRBJ1-2. This CDR3 region has 16 residues. Per the germline V gene, CDR1 is LGHDT and CDR2 is YNNKEL (reference sequence). The CDR3 loop reads CASSQGVGVLNYGYTF.

The chain recombines TRBV4-2 with TRBJ2-5; the D call from TCRdb, TRBD2, cannot be confirmed without DNA. The CDR3 totals 18 residues. CDR1 LGHNA and CDR2 YNFKEQ come from the germline V gene. The CDR3 is CASSQDAVSPQYQETQYF.

The chain joins TRBV2 to TRBJ1-2; TCRdb lists TRBD1, though no DNA is available to test this call. Germline lookup yields CDR1 SNHLY and CDR2 FYNNEI. There are 14 residues in the CDR3. CDR3 residues: CASSDRDRVYGYTF.

V usage is TRBV6-2 or TRBV6-3 and J usage is TRBJ1-3. Germline V gives CDR1 MNHEY, CDR2 SVGEGT. The CDR3 contains 12 residues. The CDR3 is CASRSSGNTIYF.

This chain links TRBV6-2 or TRBV6-3 with TRBJ2-1; TCRdb picks TRBD2, but there is no DNA to check that call. This CDR3 contains 15 residues. Germline V gene lookup returns CDR1 MNHEY and CDR2 SVGEGT. The CDR3 reads CASRGLAGERNEQFF.

This sequence joins TRBV3-1 and TRBJ2-7; TCRdb proposes TRBD1, but this gene call is untestable without DNA. The germline V gene encodes CDR1 LGHDT and CDR2 YNNKEL (reference sequence). The CDR3 covers 15 residues. CDR3 region: CASSPHRGHSYEQYF.

This chain uses TRBV5-5 with TRBJ1-2; TCRdb's assignment of TRBD1 cannot be checked, as there is no DNA. This CDR3 contains 15 residues. Germline V gene data show CDR1 as SGHKS and CDR2 as YYEKEE (reference sequence). This chain's CDR3 is CASSPLTGPANGYTF.

The chain carries TRBV7-8 and TRBJ2-2; the D call of TRBD2 rests on TCRdb alone, since no DNA is present to check it. From germline, CDR1 is SGHVS and CDR2 FQNEAQ. This CDR3 has 16 residues. CDR3 residues: CASSPLRRGNTGELFF.

The V call is TRBV4-1, the J call TRBJ1-6. Per the germline V gene, CDR1 is MGHRA and CDR2 is YSYEKL. The CDR3 contains 18 residues. CDR3 sequence reads: CASSQEITLEGPGSPLHF.

J is TRBJ1-4 and V is TRBV29-1; TCRdb proposes TRBD1, but this gene call is untestable without DNA. From germline, CDR1 is SQVTM and CDR2 ANQGSEA. The CDR3 has 13 residues. The CDR3 sequence is CSVSRRGNVKLFF.

V usage is TRBV20-1 and J usage is TRBJ2-3; the TRBD1 assignment by TCRdb is unverifiable without DNA. The V gene's germline CDR1 is DFQATT and CDR2 SNEGSKA (reference sequence). The CDR3 length is 12 residues. This CDR3 reads CSASGTLDTQYF.

This chain connects TRBV5-5 to TRBJ2-5; TCRdb's assignment of TRBD1 cannot be checked, as there is no DNA. Germline V lookup: CDR1 SGHKS, CDR2 YYEKEE (reference sequence). The CDR3 extends over 13 amino acids. The CDR3 reads CASSLPGKETQYF.

The chain links TRBV4-2 to TRBJ2-1; the TRBD2 assignment by TCRdb is unverifiable without DNA. This CDR3 comprises 15 residues. CDR1 LGHNA and CDR2 YNFKEQ come from the germline V gene. CDR3 loop: CASSQEVGTNNEQFF.

The chain joins TRBV20-1 to TRBJ2-1; TCRdb proposes TRBD1, but this gene call is untestable without DNA. The V gene's germline CDR1 is DFQATT and CDR2 SNEGSKA (reference sequence). This CDR3 is built from 15 residues. CDR3 region: CSARGRGAKGNEQFF.

The chain is built from TRBV11-2 and TRBJ1-4; absent DNA, TCRdb's TRBD1 call cannot be checked. The CDR3 runs 17 residues. CDR1 and CDR2 (germline): SGHAT, FQNNGV. The CDR3 sequence is CASSLLSGQGRYEKLFF.

This sequence joins TRBV6-2 or TRBV6-3 and TRBJ2-3; lacking DNA, the TRBD2 call made by TCRdb goes unchecked. The CDR3 has 15 residues. The germline V gene encodes CDR1 MNHEY and CDR2 SVGEGT. This CDR3 reads CASSFGGRGTDTQYF.

This rearrangement joins TRBV20-1 to TRBJ2-1; TCRdb designates TRBD2, a call that cannot be tested without DNA. In germline, CDR1 is DFQATT, CDR2 SNEGSKA (reference sequence). The CDR3 sequence is 17 residues long. This chain's CDR3 is CSASGLAGSTDYNEQFF.

The gene calls are TRBV7-8 and TRBJ1-1. The length of the CDR3 is 15 residues. Germline CDR1 SGHVS, CDR2 FQNEAQ. CDR3 sequence reads: CASSPREGWYTEAFF.

The chain joins TRBV7-2 to TRBJ2-3; TCRdb's D gene call, TRBD2, goes unchecked for lack of DNA. This CDR3 has 15 residues. Germline CDR1 is SGHTA and CDR2 is FQGNSA. The CDR3 sequence: CASSLDLAGGDTQYF. The full variable domain, completed using reference TRBV7-2 and TRBJ2-3, is GAGVSQSPSNKVTEKGKDVELRCDPISGHTALYWYRQSLGQGLEFLIYFQGNSAPDKSGLPSDRFSAERTGGSVSTLTIQRTQQEDSAVYLCASSLDLAGGDTQYFGPGTRLTVL.

V usage is TRBV7-9 and J usage is TRBJ2-1. This CDR3 has 12 amino acids. Germline V gives CDR1 SEHNR, CDR2 FQNEAQ (reference sequence). The CDR3 here is CASSGLYNEQFF. The variable domain in full, with the rest retrieved from reference TRBV7-9 and TRBJ2-1, is DTGVSQNPRHKITKRGQNVTFRCDPISEHNRLYWYRQTLGQGPEFLTYFQNEAQLEKSRLLSDRFSAERPKGSFSTLEIQRTEQGDSAMYLCASSGLYNEQFFGPGTRLTVL.

The chain is built from TRBV14 and TRBJ1-2. The CDR3 sequence is 15 residues long. Germline V gene sequence: CDR1 SGHDN, CDR2 FVKESK. CDR3 amino acids: CASSQAVGYRDGYTF.

V gene TRBV18 combines with J gene TRBJ1-2. The CDR3 length is 13 residues. Germline CDR1 KGHSH, CDR2 LQKENI. The CDR3 here is CASSPAEGYGYTF.

The V gene is TRBV7-9, the J gene TRBJ2-4; there is no DNA to check the TCRdb D call of TRBD1. Germline V gene lookup returns CDR1 SEHNR and CDR2 FQNEAQ (reference sequence). This CDR3 is 17 amino acids long. CDR3: CASRPGRGIGAKNIQYF.